This T cell receptor beta chain originates from a study of control samples from healthy donors and cancer patients. Produced via immunoSEQ multiplex PCR; TCRdb's table is partial and in-frame only. This table has approximately 40,000 clones, around 70% appearing once. Germline CDR1 and CDR2: SGHAT and FQNNGV. CDR3 length: 15 amino acids. V lost 5 bases and J lost 5; bases outside the gene matches: 12. Sequenced input: formalin-fixed, paraffin-embedded tissue. The sequence was obtained from a male donor with melanoma. This chain uses TRBV11-2 with TRBJ2-7; 7 nucleotides match TRBD1. CDR3 sequence reads: CASSARTGPYDEQYF. The CDR3 bases are TGTGCCAGCAGCGCCAGGACAGGACCCTATGACGAGCAGTACTTC.